Listed here are 20 T cell receptor beta chains from one sample, sequenced in a study of blood T cells in healthy people across ages (dated by TCRdb to the mid-2010s). Receptor libraries were prepared by 5' RACE. These reads were obtained on an Illumina HiSeq 2500. The second PCR ran for about 7 to 11 cycles and used a J-beta primer mix along with a sample-barcoded 5' primer. TCRdb cleaned the public reads at Q25 with fastp, built clones with MiXCR and kept in-frame beta chains. Rows are unified per CDR3 protein, each entry keeping the most common DNA and genes. This sample holds 780,000 or so distinct CDR3 sequences; approximately 60% were observed only once. Of the sample, around 25% is held by the ten largest clones. The sequencing input was blood. Every receptor here comes from a man aged 35-49 years in good health.

This clonotype occurred a few times. The V and J genes are TRBV5-1 and TRBJ2-1, with 12 positions matching TRBD2. Germline CDR1 is SGHRS and CDR2 is YFSETQ. CDR3 length: 15 residues. J lost 6 bases, V lost 3 bases, and 4 bases had no gene match. The CDR3 region is CASSWASGRANEQFF. The CDR3 DNA is TGCGCCAGCAGCTGGGCTAGCGGGAGGGCCAATGAGCAGTTCTTC.

This clonotype came up a few times. The chain has TRBV5-1 and TRBJ1-2; 7 bases align to TRBD1. CDR3 size: 16 residues. V was clipped by 6 bases and J by 0 bases; unmatched bases: 11. CDR1 is SGHRS, CDR2 YFSETQ, per germline. As DNA, the CDR3 is TGCGCCAGCATCCCCGGGACAGCACCTACTAACTATGGCTACACCTTC. Protein product: CASIPGTAPTNYGYTF.

The chain employs TRBV7-2 and TRBJ1-2, with D maybe TRBD1 (5 bases). The CDR3 contains 14 residues. V lost 3 bases and J 4 bases, leaving 12 bases between the germline ends. Germline lookup yields CDR1 SGHTA and CDR2 FQGNSA. The CDR3 DNA is TGTGCCAGCAGCTTGGGGCCTGAGGTCTATGGCTACACCTTC. Its translation is CASSLGPEVYGYTF.

This clonotype was seen repeatedly, ten times or more. V is TRBV3-1 and J is TRBJ2-7; no clear D gene. Germline CDR1 and CDR2: LGHDT and YNNKEL (reference sequence). Trimming removed 0 bases at V and 5 bases at J, with 8 bases between. CDR3 length equals 13 residues. As DNA, the CDR3 is TGTGCCAGCAGCCAAGATCGCTTTAACGAGCAGTACTTC. Translated: CASSQDRFNEQYF.

This clonotype was detected only once. V is TRBV4-3 and J is TRBJ2-1, with 8 bases matching TRBD2. V shed 0 bases and J 6 bases; nucleotides not matched to a gene: 7. The CDR3 runs 16 residues. Germline V lookup: CDR1 LGHNA, CDR2 YSLEER. The CDR3 protein is CASSQDWREDGNEQFF. Here the CDR3 DNA reads TGCGCCAGCAGCCAAGATTGGCGGGAGGATGGCAATGAGCAGTTCTTC.

V is TRBV27 and J is TRBJ2-7; D tentatively reads TRBD1 or TRBD2 (6 bases each). This CDR3 has 13 residues. The V and J ends lost 3 bases and 4 bases respectively, with 10 bases between them. Looked up from germline, CDR1 is MNHEY and CDR2 is SMNVEV (reference sequence). The CDR3, as DNA: TGTGCCAGCAGTTTCGGGGGCCGATACGAGCAGTACTTC. It specifies CASSFGGRYEQYF.

In its sample, this clonotype was seen a few times. The chain recombines TRBV29-1 with TRBJ2-7, with 9 bases lining up with TRBD1. V gave up 6 bases and J gave up 5 bases; unmatched junction bases: 8. Germline V CDR1 and CDR2: SQVTM, ANQGSEA. The CDR3 runs 13 residues. CDR3 loop: CSVITGGNDEQYF. The CDR3 bases are TGCAGCGTGATCACAGGGGGCAATGACGAGCAGTACTTC.

Notes on this clonotype: This clone may be a read error of a much larger clone one base away. The chain uses TRBV5-6 and TRBJ2-5; maybe TRBD2 (6 bases). Trimming shortened V by 4 bases and J by 2 bases, and 15 bases separated the two germline ends. There are 15 residues in the CDR3. Germline assignment: CDR1 SGHDT and CDR2 YYEEEE. The DNA for the CDR3 is TGTGCCAGCAGCACCCGGATAGCGGATCAAGAGACCCAGTACTTC. It yields the protein CASSTRIADQETQYF. Full variable domain (remainder filled in from reference TRBV5-6 and TRBJ2-5): DAGVTQSPTHLIKTRGQQVTLRCSPKSGHDTVSWYQQALGQGPQFIFQYYEEEERQRGNFPDRFSGHQFPNYSSELNVNALLLGDSALYLCASSTRIADQETQYFGPGTRLLVL.

This clonotype was observed a few times. This chain connects TRBV7-2 to TRBJ1-6, with D possibly TRBD1 on 5 matching bases. Trimming left V 5 bases short and J 11 bases short, with 13 bases between. The CDR3 has 13 residues. Per germline, CDR1 SGHTA and CDR2 FQGNSA. The CDR3 bases are TGTGCCAGCAGCCCCGCCGGGGCAGCACCCCTCCACTTT. Its protein product is CASSPAGAAPLHF.

The chain is built from TRBV7-9 and TRBJ1-5; 7 bases fit TRBD1. V gave up 5 bases and J gave up 3 bases; unmatched junction bases: 4. The CDR3 has 14 residues. Germline-derived CDR1 and CDR2 are SEHNR and FQNEAQ (reference sequence). The CDR3: CASSITGANQPQHF. The CDR3, as DNA: TGTGCCAGCAGCATTACAGGGGCCAATCAGCCCCAGCATTTT.

This clonotype has at least ten counts. In DNA, the CDR3 is TGTGCCAGCAGCTTAGACTCGGGGGGGTTACAAGAGACCCAGTACTTC. It translates to CASSLDSGGLQETQYF. The chain uses TRBV7-2 and TRBJ2-5; 8 positions match TRBD2. J gave up 2 bases and V 1 base, and 6 bases lay outside the gene matches. The germline V gene has CDR1 SGHTA and CDR2 FQGNSA. CDR3 length: 16 amino acids.

J is TRBJ2-1 and V is TRBV28; 9 positions agree with TRBD2. The J segment lost 5 bases and the V segment lost 3 bases, leaving 5 bases of the junction unmatched. Germline V CDR1 and CDR2: MDHEN, SYDVKM. This CDR3 is built from 15 residues. CDR3 amino acids: CASSFPLAGNNEQFF. In DNA, the CDR3 is TGTGCCAGCAGTTTCCCACTAGCGGGTAACAATGAGCAGTTCTTC.

The V gene is TRBV27, the J gene TRBJ1-2, with a weak D call TRBD1 (5 bases). Deletions cut 7 bases from V and 6 bases from J, with 18 bases between. The germline V gene has CDR1 MNHEY and CDR2 SMNVEV (reference sequence). This CDR3 comprises 14 residues. The CDR3 loop is CASTSRGEWDGYTF. CDR3 DNA: TGTGCCAGCACCTCCCGAGGGGAGTGGGATGGCTACACCTTC.

V and J are TRBV20-1 and TRBJ1-2, with D hard to call. Germline values: CDR1 DFQATT, CDR2 SNEGSKA (reference sequence). Trimming removed 1 base from V and 9 bases from J, with 12 bases in between. This CDR3 spans 12 amino acids. CDR3 residues: CSARALVLRYTF. The CDR3 DNA follows: TGCAGTGCTAGAGCTCTCGTTCTCCGCTACACCTTC.

This clonotype came up a few times. The chain combines TRBV28 with TRBJ2-7; 9 nucleotides match TRBD1. In germline, CDR1 is MDHEN, CDR2 SYDVKM. The CDR3 is made up of 16 amino acids. The junction had 9 bases not matched to a gene; V was cut back by 6 bases and J by 0 bases. CDR3 in amino acids: CASRPPPGQGSYEQYF. CDR3 DNA: TGTGCCAGCAGGCCGCCCCCGGGACAGGGCTCCTACGAGCAGTACTTC.

This clonotype was observed a few times. The V gene is TRBV29-1, the J gene TRBJ2-5; D gene ambiguous. Per germline, CDR1 SQVTM and CDR2 ANQGSEA. The V gene lost 5 bases and the J gene lost 11 bases, with 21 bases spanning the gap. The CDR3 consists of 13 residues. The CDR3 DNA reads TGCAGCGTTATTTGGGCTCAAGCGCGCCCTCAGTACTTC. Encoded protein: CSVIWAQARPQYF.

Only a few counts were recorded for this clonotype. The CDR3 region has the DNA TGTGCCAGCAGCCAAGCCGGGCTCAGCGGAGACCAGGAGCAGTTCTTC. As protein: CASSQAGLSGDQEQFF. The rearrangement uses TRBV3-1 and TRBJ2-1; D might be TRBD2 (5 bases). V lost 1 base and J lost 10, with 20 bases in between. The CDR3 totals 16 residues. Per germline, CDR1 LGHDT and CDR2 YNNKEL (reference sequence).

The J gene is TRBJ2-7, the V gene TRBV7-9; the D call may be TRBD1 or TRBD2 (5 bases each). The length of the CDR3 is 14 residues. Germline assignment: CDR1 SEHNR and CDR2 FQNEAQ (reference sequence). V dropped 2 bases and J dropped 6 bases, with 14 bases sitting between them. CDR3 nucleotide sequence: TGTGCCAGCAGCTTACGGCAGGGTGGGGGCGAGCAGTACTTC. It codes for CASSLRQGGGEQYF. The variable domain in full, completed from reference TRBV7-9 and TRBJ2-7, reads DTGVSQNPRHKITKRGQNVTFRCDPISEHNRLYWYRQTLGQGPEFLTYFQNEAQLEKSRLLSDRFSAERPKGSFSTLEIQRTEQGDSAMYLCASSLRQGGGEQYFGPGTRLTVT.

In regard to this clonotype: At one end the junction does not follow the germline gene, possibly because of a read error. The rearrangement joins TRBV3-1 to TRBJ2-4, with TRBD2 as a possible D gene (5 bases). The CDR3 totals 15 residues. CDR1 LGHDT and CDR2 YNNKEL come from the germline V gene (reference sequence). The CDR3 DNA reads as TGTGCCGGCAGCGAAGGAGGTCTAGCCAAAAACATTCAGTACTTC. Protein: CAGSEGGLAKNIQYF.

The CDR3 nucleotides read TGTGCCAGCAGCTCGCGGACTAGCTACACAGATACGCAGTATTTT. It yields the protein CASSSRTSYTDTQYF. V usage is TRBV7-9 and J usage is TRBJ2-3; TRBD2 matches at 8 bases. Germline-derived CDR1 and CDR2 are SEHNR and FQNEAQ (reference sequence). Losses at the gene ends were 4 bases for V and 2 bases for J; bases not matched to a gene: 5. The CDR3 totals 15 residues. Using reference TRBV7-9 and TRBJ2-3 for the parts outside the CDR3, the full variable domain is DTGVSQNPRHKITKRGQNVTFRCDPISEHNRLYWYRQTLGQGPEFLTYFQNEAQLEKSRLLSDRFSAERPKGSFSTLEIQRTEQGDSAMYLCASSSRTSYTDTQYFGPGTRLTVL.